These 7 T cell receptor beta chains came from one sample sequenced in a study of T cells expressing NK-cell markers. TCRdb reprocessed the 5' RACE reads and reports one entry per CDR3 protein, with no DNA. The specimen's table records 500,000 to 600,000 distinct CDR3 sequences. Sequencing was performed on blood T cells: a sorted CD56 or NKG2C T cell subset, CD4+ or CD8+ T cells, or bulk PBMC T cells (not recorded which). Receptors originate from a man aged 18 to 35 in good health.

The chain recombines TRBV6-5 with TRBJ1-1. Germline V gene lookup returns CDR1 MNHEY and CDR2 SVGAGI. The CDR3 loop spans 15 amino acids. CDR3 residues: CASSYLSSRGTEAFF.

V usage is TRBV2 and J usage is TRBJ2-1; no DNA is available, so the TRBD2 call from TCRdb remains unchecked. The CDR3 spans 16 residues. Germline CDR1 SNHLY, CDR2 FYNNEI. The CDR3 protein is CASSEALGGSYNEQFF.

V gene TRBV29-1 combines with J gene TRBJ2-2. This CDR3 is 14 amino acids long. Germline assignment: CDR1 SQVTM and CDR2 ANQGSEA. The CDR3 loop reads CSVVSGLGTGELFF.

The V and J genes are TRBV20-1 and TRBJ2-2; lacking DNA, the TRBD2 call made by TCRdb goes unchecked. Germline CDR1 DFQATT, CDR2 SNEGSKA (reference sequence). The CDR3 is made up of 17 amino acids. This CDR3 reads CSAPGLAGVANTGELFF.

This CDR3 is CASSPTTRREFF. This sequence joins TRBV7-9 and TRBJ2-1; TCRdb calls TRBD1, which cannot be checked without DNA. Germline loops: CDR1 SEHNR, CDR2 FQNEAQ (reference sequence). This CDR3 comprises 12 residues.

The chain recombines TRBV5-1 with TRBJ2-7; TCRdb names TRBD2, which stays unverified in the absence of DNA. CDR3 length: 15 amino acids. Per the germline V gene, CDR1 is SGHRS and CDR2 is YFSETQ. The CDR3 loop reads CASSLIAGTGYEQYF.

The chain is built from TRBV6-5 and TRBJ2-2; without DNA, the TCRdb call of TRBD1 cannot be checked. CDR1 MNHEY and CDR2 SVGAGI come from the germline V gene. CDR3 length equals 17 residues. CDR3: CASSYSVGTGATGELFF.